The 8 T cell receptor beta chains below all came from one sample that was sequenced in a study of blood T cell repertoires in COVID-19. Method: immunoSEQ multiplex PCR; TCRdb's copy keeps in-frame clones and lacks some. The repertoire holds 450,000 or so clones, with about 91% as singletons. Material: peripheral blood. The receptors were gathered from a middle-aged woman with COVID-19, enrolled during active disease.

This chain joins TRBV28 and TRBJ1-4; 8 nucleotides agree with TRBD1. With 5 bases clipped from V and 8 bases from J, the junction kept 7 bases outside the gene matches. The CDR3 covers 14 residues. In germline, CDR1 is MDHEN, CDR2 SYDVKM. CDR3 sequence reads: CASSPGGVKEKLFF. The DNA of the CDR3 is TGTGCCAGCAGTCCAGGGGGCGTAAAAGAAAAACTGTTTTTT.

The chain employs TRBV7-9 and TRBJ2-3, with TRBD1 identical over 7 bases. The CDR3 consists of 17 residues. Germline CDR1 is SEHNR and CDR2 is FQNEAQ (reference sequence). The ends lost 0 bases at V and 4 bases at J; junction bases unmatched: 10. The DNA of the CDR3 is TGTGCCAGCAGCTTAGCTAAGGGGACAGCGTCGGCAGATACGCAGTATTTT. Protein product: CASSLAKGTASADTQYF. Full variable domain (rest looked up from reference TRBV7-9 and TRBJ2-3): DTGVSQNPRHKITKRGQNVTFRCDPISEHNRLYWYRQTLGQGPEFLTYFQNEAQLEKSRLLSDRFSAERPKGSFSTLEIQRTEQGDSAMYLCASSLAKGTASADTQYFGPGTRLTVL.

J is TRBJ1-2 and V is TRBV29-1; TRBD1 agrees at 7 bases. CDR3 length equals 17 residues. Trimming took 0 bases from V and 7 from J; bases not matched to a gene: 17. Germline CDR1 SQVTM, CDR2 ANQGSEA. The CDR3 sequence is CSVEERGGARLGGGYTF. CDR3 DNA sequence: TGCAGCGTTGAAGAGAGAGGGGGCGCCCGACTTGGCGGTGGCTACACCTTC. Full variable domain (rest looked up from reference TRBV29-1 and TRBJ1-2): SAVISQKPSRDICQRGTSLTIQCQVDSQVTMMFWYRQQPGQSLTLIATANQGSEATYESGFVIDKFPISRPNLTFSTLTVSNMSPEDSSIYLCSVEERGGARLGGGYTFGSGTRLTVV.

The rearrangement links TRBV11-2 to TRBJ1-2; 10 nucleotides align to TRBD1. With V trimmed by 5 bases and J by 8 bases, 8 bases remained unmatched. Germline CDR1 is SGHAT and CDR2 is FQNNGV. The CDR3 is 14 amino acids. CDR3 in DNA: TGTGCCAGCAGCCAGCCCGGGACAGGGGAGGGCTACACCTTC. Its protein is CASSQPGTGEGYTF.

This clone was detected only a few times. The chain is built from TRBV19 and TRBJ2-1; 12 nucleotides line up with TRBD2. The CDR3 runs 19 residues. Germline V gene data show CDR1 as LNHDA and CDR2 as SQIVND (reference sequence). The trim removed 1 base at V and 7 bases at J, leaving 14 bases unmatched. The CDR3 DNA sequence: TGTGCCAGTAGTATAGGGTGGGCTAGCGGGGGGGCCTATAGGAATGAGCAGTTCTTC. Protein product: CASSIGWASGGAYRNEQFF.

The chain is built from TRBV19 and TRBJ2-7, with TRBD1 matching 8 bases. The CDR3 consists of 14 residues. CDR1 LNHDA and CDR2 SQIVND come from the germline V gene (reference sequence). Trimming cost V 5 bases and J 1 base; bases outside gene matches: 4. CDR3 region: CASSYDRGSYEQYF. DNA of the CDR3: TGTGCCAGTAGTTACGACAGGGGATCCTACGAGCAGTACTTC.

The CDR3 reads CASSLGRGGYEQYF. Here the CDR3 DNA reads TGTGCCAGCAGCTTGGGGCGGGGGGGCTACGAGCAGTACTTC. The V call is TRBV5-4, the J call TRBJ2-7; 9 nucleotides line up with TRBD2. V lost 0 bases to trimming and J lost 3 bases; unmatched junction nucleotides: 1. CDR1 is SGHNT and CDR2 is YYREEE in the germline V gene (reference sequence). This CDR3 contains 14 residues.

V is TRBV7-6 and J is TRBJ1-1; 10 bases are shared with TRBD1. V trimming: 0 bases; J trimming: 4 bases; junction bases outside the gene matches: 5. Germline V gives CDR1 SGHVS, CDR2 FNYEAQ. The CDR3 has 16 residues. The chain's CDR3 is CASSLASGQGLTEAFF. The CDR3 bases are TGTGCCAGCAGCTTAGCCTCGGGACAGGGGCTCACTGAAGCTTTCTTT.